The 5 T cell receptor beta chains given below trace back to one sample, sequenced in a study of T cells in Graves' hyperthyroidism and ophthalmopathy. Using RNA transcripts as the source, TCR beta CDR3 regions were amplified. The HTBI primer set served for first-round RT-PCR of the TCR CDR3. TCRdb recomputed calls from the multiplex PCR reads with MiXCR, one row per CDR3 protein. Of some 420,000 distinct CDR3 sequences detected, 12% to 15% appear once; the ten largest clones hold roughly 4.8%. The sample comprised blood. Receptor source: a woman between 18 and 30 years old with Graves' hyperthyroidism.

This clonotype was counted a few times. The CDR3 here is CSVELTGANVLTF. For the CDR3, the DNA is TGCAGCGTTGAATTAACTGGGGCCAACGTCCTGACTTTC. The chain employs TRBV29-1 and TRBJ2-6, with unresolved D. CDR3 length: 13 residues. From germline, CDR1 is SQVTM and CDR2 ANQGSEA. V was pared by 2 bases and J by 2 bases, with 4 bases between. Full variable domain (missing parts from reference TRBV29-1 and TRBJ2-6): SAVISQKPSRDICQRGTSLTIQCQVDSQVTMMFWYRQQPGQSLTLIATANQGSEATYESGFVIDKFPISRPNLTFSTLTVSNMSPEDSSIYLCSVELTGANVLTFGAGSRLTVL.

At least ten counts were recorded for this clonotype. The chain uses TRBV25-1 and TRBJ2-1; weak D call: TRBD2 (5 bases). The ends were cut back, 4 bases at V and 0 bases at J, with 19 bases in the middle. The CDR3 runs to 18 residues. Germline CDR1 is MGHDK and CDR2 is SYGVNS. In nucleotides, the CDR3 is TGTGCCAGCAGTGGAAGGGAGACACGACAACCCTCCTACAATGAGCAGTTCTTC. Translation gives CASSGRETRQPSYNEQFF.

This chain uses TRBV5-1 with TRBJ1-3; the match to TRBD1 covers 7 bases. V gave up 7 bases and J gave up 0 bases; unmatched junction bases: 7. The CDR3 is 15 amino acids. Germline CDR1 and CDR2: SGHRS and YFSETQ. CDR3 in DNA: TGCGCCAGCGCTGGGGACAGTGACTCTGGAAACACCATATATTTT. It specifies CASAGDSDSGNTIYF.

This clonotype was detected a few times. J is TRBJ2-7 and V is TRBV5-1, with a tentative D call TRBD1 (6 bases). Trimming left V 0 bases short and J 3 bases short, with 13 bases between. In germline, CDR1 is SGHRS, CDR2 YFSETQ. The CDR3 has 15 amino acids. The CDR3, as DNA: TGCGCCAGCAGCTTGGCCGGGGACATATACTACGAGCAGTACTTC. Amino acid sequence: CASSLAGDIYYEQYF.

There are many counts of this clonotype. The chain uses TRBV7-8 and TRBJ1-5, with 11 positions matching TRBD1. After removal of 4 bases from V and 2 bases from J, the junction contained 1 base not matched to a gene. From germline, CDR1 is SGHVS and CDR2 FQNEAQ. This CDR3 is built from 15 residues. The CDR3 reads CASSWTGGGNQPQHF. CDR3 nucleotides: TGTGCCAGCAGCTGGACAGGGGGCGGCAATCAGCCCCAGCATTTT.